The 31 T cell receptor beta chains reported below all come from one sample, sequenced in a study of T cell changes during pregnancy in multiple sclerosis. Assay used: immunoSEQ multiplex PCR; TCRdb lists only in-frame clones, some missing. The table shows tens of thousands of clones, with roughly 91% occurring only once. Sequences were derived from peripheral blood, sampled in the first trimester of pregnancy. These receptors came from a female donor with multiple sclerosis, enrolled in a pregnancy study.

This chain connects TRBV7-2 to TRBJ2-5; D possibly corresponds to TRBD1 (8 bases). V was trimmed by 5 bases and J by 5 bases, leaving 18 bases between them. CDR1 is SGHTA, CDR2 FQGNSA, per germline. This CDR3 is built from 15 residues. The CDR3 region has the DNA TGTGCCAGCAGCAACAGGGGGAGGGCCGAGGAGACCCAGTACTTC. Amino acid sequence: CASSNRGRAEETQYF.

The V and J genes are TRBV7-9 and TRBJ2-2; a possible D gene is TRBD2 (5 bases). The V and J ends lost 1 base and 2 bases respectively, with 8 bases between them. This CDR3 has 15 amino acids. Germline V gene data show CDR1 as SEHNR and CDR2 as FQNEAQ (reference sequence). As DNA, the CDR3 is TGTGCCAGCAGCTTAGTAGGAGGAAACACCGGGGAGCTGTTTTTT. Translation gives CASSLVGGNTGELFF.

The V gene is TRBV27, the J gene TRBJ2-7; 8 bases line up with TRBD2. Germline V gene data show CDR1 as MNHEY and CDR2 as SMNVEV (reference sequence). Trimming took 6 bases from V and 3 from J; bases not matched to a gene: 7. The CDR3 loop spans 14 amino acids. This chain's CDR3 is CASRPGLVSYEQYF. The CDR3 DNA is TGTGCCAGCAGGCCGGGACTAGTTAGCTACGAGCAGTACTTC.

The rearrangement uses TRBV5-6 and TRBJ1-3; TRBD1 is a possible D gene (5 bases). V lost 0 bases and J 4 bases, leaving 11 bases between the germline ends. Germline CDR1 is SGHDT and CDR2 is YYEEEE. The CDR3 spans 15 residues. The DNA for the CDR3 is TGTGCCAGCAGCTTGGCAGGGATTACCGGAAACACCATATATTTT. This translates into CASSLAGITGNTIYF.

The chain is built from TRBV4-1 and TRBJ2-5; 10 nucleotides line up with TRBD2. The CDR3 runs 18 residues. Germline trimming cut 2 bases from V and 5 bases from J; bases unmatched to any gene: 14. Germline V lookup: CDR1 MGHRA, CDR2 YSYEKL. CDR3 residues: CASSQYVSGGTGGETQYF. DNA for the CDR3: TGCGCCAGCAGCCAATACGTTAGCGGGGGGACTGGTGGGGAGACCCAGTACTTC.

J is TRBJ2-7 and V is TRBV20-1; the D is unclear. The CDR3 is made up of 9 amino acids. Germline V CDR1 and CDR2: DFQATT, SNEGSKA (reference sequence). Between the trimmed V and J ends, which lost 6 bases and 5 bases, there was a span of 5 bases. In DNA, the CDR3 is TGCAGTGCCGACAACGAGCAGTACTTC. It codes for CSADNEQYF.

The genes are TRBV7-2 and TRBJ2-6; the match to TRBD2 covers 10 bases. V gave up 5 bases and J gave up 4 bases; unmatched junction bases: 14. Germline values: CDR1 SGHTA, CDR2 FQGNSA. CDR3 length equals 19 residues. The CDR3 nucleotides are TGTGCCAGCAGCCGCCCTTCTAAGCGGGGGGGTACCGGGGCCAACGTCCTGACTTTC. This translates into CASSRPSKRGGTGANVLTF.

The rearrangement links TRBV14 to TRBJ2-7; 9 nucleotides agree with TRBD1. This CDR3 contains 15 residues. V shed 8 bases and J 5 bases; nucleotides not matched to a gene: 13. In germline, CDR1 is SGHDN, CDR2 FVKESK. CDR3 residues: CASSSFGTGSHEQYF. The CDR3 nucleotides are TGTGCCAGCTCTTCTTTCGGGACAGGGTCCCACGAGCAGTACTTC.

The chain carries TRBV29-1 and TRBJ2-7, with 10 bases that match TRBD1. This CDR3 has 13 amino acids. CDR1 is SQVTM, CDR2 ANQGSEA, per germline. V was clipped by 6 bases and J by 6 bases; unmatched bases: 8. The CDR3 reads CSVARQGASEQYF. Written as DNA, the CDR3 is TGCAGCGTCGCCAGACAGGGGGCGAGCGAGCAGTACTTC.

The V call is TRBV29-1, the J call TRBJ2-1; D is ambiguous. The V and J ends lost 5 bases and 4 bases respectively, with 12 bases between them. Germline lookup yields CDR1 SQVTM and CDR2 ANQGSEA. The CDR3 extends over 13 amino acids. The CDR3: CSVFERVYNEQFF. The CDR3 coding sequence is TGCAGCGTTTTCGAGAGAGTGTACAATGAGCAGTTCTTC.

This rearrangement joins TRBV6-6 to TRBJ1-2; D may be TRBD1 (5 bases). CDR3 length equals 14 residues. Trimming took 8 bases from V and 4 from J, leaving 17 bases between them. Germline CDR1 and CDR2: MNHNY and SVGAGI (reference sequence). The CDR3 sequence is CASASGTGTYGYTF. The CDR3 DNA sequence: TGTGCCAGCGCCTCCGGGACTGGAACCTATGGCTACACCTTC.

V gene TRBV11-1 combines with J gene TRBJ2-5; D call uncertain. Germline V lookup: CDR1 SGHAT, CDR2 FQDESV (reference sequence). Trimming removed 5 bases from V and 2 bases from J, with 15 bases in between. This CDR3 has 15 amino acids. CDR3 nucleotide sequence: TGTGCCAGCAGCCGTAGAACAGTGTCTCAAGAGACCCAGTACTTC. Amino acids: CASSRRTVSQETQYF.

The chain employs TRBV5-4 and TRBJ2-7, with TRBD1 identical over 7 bases. This CDR3 comprises 15 residues. The V gene end was trimmed by 2 bases and the J gene end by 5 bases; junction bases not matched to a gene: 10. Germline V gene lookup returns CDR1 SGHNT and CDR2 YYREEE (reference sequence). The DNA of the CDR3 is TGTGCCAGCAGCTTCTCCAAGGGGGCGAATCACGAGCAGTACTTC. Protein: CASSFSKGANHEQYF.

The chain couples TRBV19 to TRBJ2-3; D ambiguous. With 6 bases removed from V and 4 bases from J, the gap between germline ends came to 5 bases. Germline assignment: CDR1 LNHDA and CDR2 SQIVND (reference sequence). The CDR3 runs to 11 residues. This chain's CDR3 is CASRAADTQYF. CDR3 DNA: TGTGCCAGTAGGGCAGCAGATACGCAGTATTTT.

The rearrangement links TRBV29-1 to TRBJ1-2; TRBD1 matches 8 bases. The CDR3 runs to 15 residues. V lost 6 bases and J lost 2; bases outside the gene matches: 11. Germline loops: CDR1 SQVTM, CDR2 ANQGSEA. In DNA form, the CDR3 reads TGCAGCGTCTCCAAGGGCGGGACAGGAAACTATGGCTACACCTTC. Translation: CSVSKGGTGNYGYTF.

The chain carries TRBV30 and TRBJ2-1; D may be TRBD2 (6 bases). This CDR3 has 12 amino acids. Germline V gene lookup returns CDR1 GTSNPN and CDR2 SVGIG (reference sequence). V was clipped by 5 bases and J by 12 bases, with 17 bases between them. CDR3 nucleotides: TGTGCCTGGGGGGAGGCGGGAATGGGGCAGTTCTTC. Encoded protein: CAWGEAGMGQFF.

The chain is built from TRBV7-9 and TRBJ1-2, with 12 bases aligning to TRBD1. This CDR3 comprises 18 residues. V was clipped by 4 bases and J by 1 base; unmatched bases: 10. Germline loops: CDR1 SEHNR, CDR2 FQNEAQ (reference sequence). CDR3 loop: CASSSPWDRGRVNYGYTF. The CDR3 region has the DNA TGTGCCAGCAGCTCACCCTGGGACAGGGGGCGCGTTAACTATGGCTACACCTTC.

The CDR3 loop reads CASSQGQVSYEQYF. Written as DNA, the CDR3 is TGTGCCAGTAGTCAAGGACAGGTCTCCTACGAGCAGTACTTC. The chain couples TRBV19 to TRBJ2-7, with 7 bases identical to TRBD1. The J segment lost 0 bases and the V segment lost 5 bases, leaving 4 bases of the junction unmatched. CDR1 and CDR2 (germline): LNHDA, SQIVND (reference sequence). The CDR3 is 14 residues long.

The genes are TRBV9 and TRBJ2-7, with D possibly matching TRBD1 (6 bases). The CDR3 sequence is 15 residues long. Germline values: CDR1 SGDLS, CDR2 YYNGEE. Trimming removed 0 bases at V and 2 bases at J, with 12 bases between. The CDR3 protein is CASSVEGTLPYEQYF. As DNA, the CDR3 is TGTGCCAGCAGCGTAGAAGGGACACTACCCTACGAGCAGTACTTC.

The chain uses TRBV6-6 and TRBJ2-5; TRBD2 is a possible D gene (5 bases). CDR1 and CDR2 from the germline V gene are MNHNY and SVGAGI (reference sequence). Trimming took off 2 bases at V and 2 bases at J, with 12 bases between the two ends. The CDR3 consists of 15 residues. CDR3 amino acids: CASSYGRGGQETQYF. The CDR3 DNA reads TGTGCCAGCAGTTACGGACGGGGTGGGCAAGAGACCCAGTACTTC.

The gene calls are TRBV10-2 and TRBJ1-2; 8 bases match TRBD1. CDR1 is WSHSY and CDR2 is SAAADI in the germline V gene. Trimming cost V 6 bases and J 4 bases; bases outside gene matches: 7. This CDR3 has 14 residues. The CDR3 DNA follows: TGCGCCAGCAGGGAGGACAGGGACCCCTATGGCTACACCTTC. Protein sequence: CASREDRDPYGYTF.

For the CDR3, the DNA is TGTGCCAGCAGTTATGGACAGATGAACACTGAAGCTTTCTTT. Translating it yields CASSYGQMNTEAFF. The chain uses TRBV28 and TRBJ1-1; weak D call: TRBD1 (6 bases). The ends were cut back, 4 bases at V and 0 bases at J, with 9 bases in the middle. This CDR3 comprises 14 residues. Per germline, CDR1 MDHEN and CDR2 SYDVKM.

The V gene is TRBV2, the J gene TRBJ2-1; no firm D call. V was pared by 5 bases and J by 0 bases, with 14 bases between. Germline V lookup: CDR1 SNHLY, CDR2 FYNNEI. This CDR3 contains 16 residues. DNA of the CDR3: TGTGCCAGCAGTATTTCCCGGGTCAGCTCCTACAATGAGCAGTTCTTC. This encodes CASSISRVSSYNEQFF.

The chain is built from TRBV18 and TRBJ1-4; 7 bases match TRBD1. With V trimmed by 5 bases and J by 8 bases, 5 bases remained unmatched. The CDR3 consists of 13 residues. The germline gives CDR1 KGHSH, CDR2 LQKENI. CDR3 DNA: TGTGCCAGCTCATCTGACAGGGTGGAAAAACTGTTTTTT. Translating it yields CASSSDRVEKLFF.

This chain joins TRBV20-1 and TRBJ1-1; tentative D call: TRBD1 (5 bases). V lost 5 bases, J lost 7 bases, and 11 bases lay in between. This CDR3 has 11 amino acids. Per germline, CDR1 DFQATT and CDR2 SNEGSKA (reference sequence). The CDR3 sequence: CSALRQIEAFF. The CDR3 region has the DNA TGCAGTGCTTTGCGACAGATTGAAGCTTTCTTT.

The chain couples TRBV12-5 to TRBJ1-6; TRBD1 aligns across 9 bases. Per the germline V gene, CDR1 is LGHNT and CDR2 is FRNRAP. The CDR3 contains 15 residues. With V trimmed by 7 bases and J by 10 bases, 11 bases remained unmatched. The CDR3 DNA is TGTGCTAGTGTTTATGGGGACAGGGAAACCTCACCCCTCCACTTT. Residues: CASVYGDRETSPLHF.

The chain joins TRBV15 to TRBJ1-3; 8 bases line up with TRBD1. Looked up from germline, CDR1 is LNHNV and CDR2 is YYDKDF (reference sequence). The CDR3 has 16 residues. V shed 5 bases, J shed 4 bases, and the junction held 10 bases outside the gene matches. CDR3 sequence (DNA): TGTGCCACCAGCGTTGGCAGGGGGCCATTGGGAAACACCATATATTTT. Amino acids: CATSVGRGPLGNTIYF.

This chain joins TRBV19 and TRBJ1-2; TRBD1 aligns across 7 bases. Germline assignment: CDR1 LNHDA and CDR2 SQIVND (reference sequence). The CDR3 is 15 residues long. V gave up 3 bases and J gave up 4 bases; unmatched junction bases: 8. The CDR3 region is CASSITAGGIYGYTF. Here the CDR3 DNA reads TGTGCCAGTAGTATTACGGCAGGGGGAATCTATGGCTACACCTTC.

The V gene is TRBV7-2, the J gene TRBJ1-1, with D perhaps matching TRBD1 (6 bases). Trimming took 5 bases from V and 5 from J, leaving 9 bases between them. From germline, CDR1 is SGHTA and CDR2 FQGNSA. There are 12 residues in the CDR3. The CDR3 DNA is TGTGCCAGCAGCCCAAGGGGGACTGAAGCTTTCTTT. Translated, it gives CASSPRGTEAFF.

V is TRBV4-2 and J is TRBJ1-1; TRBD1 agrees at 7 bases. This CDR3 comprises 17 residues. The trim removed 0 bases at V and 1 base at J, leaving 8 bases unmatched. The germline V gene encodes CDR1 LGHNA and CDR2 YNFKEQ. The DNA for the CDR3 is TGTGCCAGCAGCCAAGATACAAGGGGGCCGGGGAACACTGAAGCTTTCTTT. Protein sequence: CASSQDTRGPGNTEAFF.

V usage is TRBV19 and J usage is TRBJ1-4, with 7 bases lining up with TRBD1. The germline V gene encodes CDR1 LNHDA and CDR2 SQIVND (reference sequence). CDR3 length: 18 residues. The junction had 10 bases not matched to a gene; V was cut back by 2 bases and J by 1 base. DNA for the CDR3: TGTGCCAGTAGTATAATAGACAGGGTATTTTTAACTAATGAAAAACTGTTTTTT. Translation gives CASSIIDRVFLTNEKLFF.